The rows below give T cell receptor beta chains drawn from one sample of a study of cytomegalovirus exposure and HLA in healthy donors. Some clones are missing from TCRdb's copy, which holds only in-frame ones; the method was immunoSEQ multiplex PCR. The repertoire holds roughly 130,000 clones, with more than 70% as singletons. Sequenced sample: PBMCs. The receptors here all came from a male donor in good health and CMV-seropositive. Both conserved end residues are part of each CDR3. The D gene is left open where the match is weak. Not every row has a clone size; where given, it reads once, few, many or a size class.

CAWIAGGSSYNEQFF | TGTGCCTGGATAGCGGGAGGCAGCTCCTACAATGAGCAGTTCTTC | . | TRBD2 | TRBJ2-1 | TRBV30
CSVDPGAGNTIYF | TGCAGCGTTGATCCAGGGGCTGGAAACACCATATATTTT | . | . | TRBJ1-3 | TRBV29-1
CASSLGLAGGPSYEQYF | TGTGCCAGCAGCCTGGGACTAGCGGGAGGACCCTCCTACGAGCAGTACTTC | . | TRBD2 | TRBJ2-7 | TRBV7-6
CASSTRTSPGEQYF | TGCGCCAGCAGCACCCGGACTAGCCCCGGCGAGCAGTACTTC | . | TRBD2 | TRBJ2-7 | TRBV4-1
CSVGNYNEQFF | TGCAGCGTTGGTAACTACAATGAGCAGTTCTTC | . | . | TRBJ2-1 | TRBV29-1
CASSPGTALYEQYF | TGTGCCAGCAGCCCGGGGACAGCCCTCTACGAGCAGTACTTC | . | TRBD1 | TRBJ2-7 | TRBV7-2
CASSYRDRAHEQYF | TGTGCCAGCAGTTACCGGGACAGGGCCCACGAGCAGTACTTC | . | TRBD1 | TRBJ2-7 | TRBV6-5
CASSSLLAYRTDTQYF | TGTGCCAGCAGTTCTTTGCTAGCGTATCGCACAGATACGCAGTATTTT | . | . | TRBJ2-3 | TRBV27
CASSSLVASYNEQFF | TGTGCCAGCAGTTCCTTGGTAGCCTCCTACAATGAGCAGTTCTTC | . | . | TRBJ2-1 | TRBV28
CASSYSRGGFNEQFF | TGTGCCAGCAGTTACTCCCGGGGGGGCTTCAATGAGCAGTTCTTC | . | TRBD2 | TRBJ2-1 | TRBV6-5
CASSLGTANTDTQYF | TGTGCCAGCAGCCTGGGGACAGCGAACACAGATACGCAGTATTTT | . | TRBD1 | TRBJ2-3 | TRBV14
CASSSGQGYNEQFF | TGTGCCAGCAGTTCGGGACAGGGGTACAATGAGCAGTTCTTC | once | TRBD1 | TRBJ2-1 | TRBV28
CASSLIGGLAGYNEQFF | TGTGCCAGCAGCTTGATAGGGGGACTAGCGGGATACAATGAGCAGTTCTTC | . | TRBD2 | TRBJ2-1 | TRBV28
CASSLARGGNQPQHF | TGTGCCAGCAGCTTAGCCAGGGGAGGGAATCAGCCCCAGCATTTT | . | . | TRBJ1-5 | TRBV7-2
CASSLVGSGSYEQYF | TGTGCCAGCAGCTTAGTCGGATCGGGGTCCTACGAGCAGTACTTC | once | . | TRBJ2-7 | TRBV11-2
CASSVEKWGRGNPSGANVLTF | TGTGCCAGCAGCGTAGAGAAATGGGGGCGGGGGAACCCCTCTGGGGCCAACGTCCTGACTTTC | once | . | TRBJ2-6 | TRBV9
CASSWSWSIDSGRADEQFF | TGTGCCAGCAGTTGGTCGTGGTCCATTGATAGCGGGAGGGCCGATGAGCAGTTCTTC | . | TRBD2 | TRBJ2-1 | TRBV28
CASSYSGTGFSYEQYF | TGTGCCAGCAGTTATTCCGGGACAGGGTTCTCCTACGAGCAGTACTTC | . | TRBD1 | TRBJ2-7 | TRBV6-5
CASSFALTPSGNLAGEQYF | TGTGCCAGCAGCTTTGCTCTTACTCCATCCGGGAACCTGGCTGGGGAGCAGTACTTC | . | . | TRBJ2-7 | TRBV7-9
CASSTVAAGGTHEQYF | TGTGCCAGTAGTACGGTCGCAGCGGGAGGGACCCACGAGCAGTACTTC | . | TRBD2 | TRBJ2-7 | TRBV19
CASSLDPANEKLFF | TGCGCCAGCAGCTTGGATCCGGCTAATGAAAAACTGTTTTTT | . | . | TRBJ1-4 | TRBV5-1
CASSMGTGTGTEAFF | TGTGCCAGTAGTATGGGGACAGGGACGGGTACTGAAGCTTTCTTT | . | TRBD1 | TRBJ1-1 | TRBV19
CASSVEGTSGGPNTGELFF | TGTGCCAGCAGCGTAGAGGGGACTAGCGGGGGCCCGAACACCGGGGAGCTGTTTTTT | few | TRBD2 | TRBJ2-2 | TRBV9
CASSLGTGSDIQYF | TGCGCCAGCAGCTTGGGGACAGGGAGTGACATTCAGTACTTC | . | TRBD1 | TRBJ2-4 | TRBV5-1
CASSLLLRTEAFF | TGTGCCAGCAGTTTACTCCTTCGCACTGAAGCTTTCTTT | . | . | TRBJ1-1 | TRBV27
CASSLRPPTRRVTEAFF | TGTGCCAGCAGCTTAAGGCCCCCAACCCGACGGGTCACTGAAGCTTTCTTT | . | . | TRBJ1-1 | TRBV7-9
CASSLSGPGYEQYF | TGTGCCAGCAGTTTATCGGGTCCGGGATACGAGCAGTACTTC | . | . | TRBJ2-7 | TRBV27
CASQWKGLAEQETQYF | TGTGCCAGCCAGTGGAAAGGGCTAGCGGAACAAGAGACCCAGTACTTC | . | TRBD2 | TRBJ2-5 | TRBV27
CASTSSGSRNGYTF | TGTGCCAGCACCTCATCAGGGTCCAGGAATGGCTACACCTTC | . | . | TRBJ1-2 | TRBV2
CASSEILLVGGRETQYF | TGTGCCAGCAGTGAAATACTACTGGTGGGGGGACGAGAGACCCAGTACTTC | once | . | TRBJ2-5 | TRBV25-1
CASSLGSGSKQFF | TGTGCCAGCAGCTTAGGGTCCGGGTCTAAGCAGTTCTTC | . | . | TRBJ2-1 | TRBV7-6
CASTEGIGNEQYF | TGTGCCAGCACGGAGGGGATCGGCAACGAGCAGTACTTC | . | . | TRBJ2-7 | TRBV6-6
CASSTRQGANTEAFF | TGTGCCAGCAGCACAAGACAGGGGGCAAACACTGAAGCTTTCTTT | . | TRBD1 | TRBJ1-1 | TRBV7-6
CASSLERTEGEAFF | TGTGCCAGCAGCTTAGAAAGGACCGAGGGTGAAGCTTTCTTT | . | . | TRBJ1-1 | TRBV7-8
CASSVGGRLAGGNEQFF | TGTGCCAGCAGCGTAGGAGGGAGGCTAGCGGGAGGAAATGAGCAGTTCTTC | . | TRBD2 | TRBJ2-1 | TRBV9
CASSAWTSGEETQYF | TGTGCCAGCAGTGCCTGGACTAGCGGGGAAGAGACCCAGTACTTC | . | TRBD2 | TRBJ2-5 | TRBV6-6